This T cell receptor beta chain appears in the sequencing data of a study of blood T cells in healthy people across ages. Study outcomes and limitations: Changes seen in expanded clonotypes were possibly confounded by donor CMV status left unknown. Bulk PBMC profiling left naive and antigen-experienced comparisons inconclusive. In older individuals, TCR beta diversity per million T cells was lower, falling roughly linearly with age.

Trimming took 6 bases from V and 3 from J, leaving 11 bases between them. The CDR3 is 12 amino acids. Germline V lookup: CDR1 SQVTM, CDR2 ANQGSEA. A second PCR, run for roughly 7 to 12 cycles, used a sample-barcoded 5' primer plus a J-beta primer mix. Tagging of each cDNA molecule was performed by a template-switch adaptor with 12 random nucleotides. MiXCR was run by TCRdb on the 5' RACE reads, yielding one entry per CDR3 protein. The repertoire consists of 550,000 to 750,000 distinct CDR3 sequences, with roughly 20% occurring once and the leading ten covering roughly 3.6%. Note on this clonotype: Antigen unknown.

The receptor was derived from a man aged 70-80 years in good health. The chain uses TRBV29-1 and TRBJ1-2, with D uncertain. The specimen was blood. This chain's CDR3 is CSVGEIHYGYTF. DNA for the CDR3: TGCAGCGTCGGGGAAATACACTATGGCTACACCTTC.